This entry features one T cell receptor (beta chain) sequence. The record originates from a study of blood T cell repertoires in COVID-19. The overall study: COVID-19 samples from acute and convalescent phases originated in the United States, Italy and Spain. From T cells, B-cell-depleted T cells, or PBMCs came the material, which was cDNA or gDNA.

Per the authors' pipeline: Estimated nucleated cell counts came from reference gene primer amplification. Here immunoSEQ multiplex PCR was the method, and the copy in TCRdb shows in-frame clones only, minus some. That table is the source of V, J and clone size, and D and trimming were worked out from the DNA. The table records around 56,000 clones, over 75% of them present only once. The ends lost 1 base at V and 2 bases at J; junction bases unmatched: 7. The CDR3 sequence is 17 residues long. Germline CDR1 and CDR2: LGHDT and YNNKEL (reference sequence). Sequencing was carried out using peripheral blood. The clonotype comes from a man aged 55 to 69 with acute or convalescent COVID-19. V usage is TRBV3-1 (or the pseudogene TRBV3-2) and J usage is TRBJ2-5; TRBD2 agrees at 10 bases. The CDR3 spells CASSQVPSGGGQETQYF. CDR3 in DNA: TGTGCCAGCAGCCAAGTTCCCAGCGGGGGGGGGCAAGAGACCCAGTACTTC.